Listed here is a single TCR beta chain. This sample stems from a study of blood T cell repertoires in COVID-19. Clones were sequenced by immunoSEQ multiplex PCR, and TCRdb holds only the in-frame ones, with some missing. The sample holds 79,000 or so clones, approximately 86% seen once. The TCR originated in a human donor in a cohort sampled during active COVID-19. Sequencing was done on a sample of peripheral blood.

Here the CDR3 DNA reads TGTGCCACCAGCAGAGGACTAGCGGAGACTACAGATACGCAGTATTTT. Residues: CATSRGLAETTDTQYF. The V call is TRBV15, the J call TRBJ2-3; 9 bases match TRBD2. The CDR3 covers 16 residues. Germline values: CDR1 LNHNV, CDR2 YYDKDF (reference sequence). The V segment lost 1 base and the J segment 3 bases; nucleotides outside the gene matches: 5.